A selection of T cell receptor beta chains follows, all from one sample in a study of technical replicates of blood from a handful of donors. Sequencing used immunoSEQ multiplex PCR; TCRdb keeps in-frame clones, though not all of them. The top ten hold approximately 0.26% of the sample, which has approximately 70,000 clones, approximately 97% seen once. Sequenced: T cells isolated from PBMCs. These receptors were obtained from a human donor in good health. The CDR3 runs from the conserved cysteine through the conserved F or W. The D gene is left open where the match is weak. Expanded clones are given a class, and other clones once, few, many or no size at all.

j_call: TRBJ1-5; v_call: TRBV6-5; clone_size: NA; cdr3_length: 14; d_call: NA; cdr3_aa: CASTGANSNQPQHF; cdr3_nt: TGTGCCAGCACGGGAGCCAATAGCAATCAGCCCCAGCATTTT
j_call: TRBJ1-2; v_call: TRBV5-6; clone_size: once; cdr3_length: 12; d_call: NA; cdr3_aa: CASRPDSDGYTF; cdr3_nt: TGTGCCAGCAGACCGGACAGTGATGGCTACACCTTC
j_call: TRBJ2-7; v_call: TRBV20-1; clone_size: once; cdr3_length: 11; d_call: NA; cdr3_aa: CSASGGYEQYF; cdr3_nt: TGCAGTGCTAGCGGCGGGTACGAGCAGTACTTC
j_call: TRBJ2-7; v_call: TRBV10-3; clone_size: NA; cdr3_length: 14; d_call: TRBD2; cdr3_aa: CAAASSGRAEEQYF; cdr3_nt: TGTGCCGCCGCCTCTAGCGGGAGGGCCGAAGAGCAGTACTTC
j_call: TRBJ1-2; v_call: TRBV18; clone_size: NA; cdr3_length: 14; d_call: NA; cdr3_aa: CASSPPEVDYGYTF; cdr3_nt: TGTGCCAGCTCACCACCCGAGGTTGACTATGGCTACACCTTC
j_call: TRBJ2-5; v_call: TRBV5-4; clone_size: NA; cdr3_length: 16; d_call: TRBD2; cdr3_aa: CASSLNPIAGVETQYF; cdr3_nt: TGTGCCAGCAGCTTGAACCCTATAGCGGGAGTAGAGACCCAGTACTTC
j_call: TRBJ2-7; v_call: TRBV19; clone_size: NA; cdr3_length: 13; d_call: NA; cdr3_aa: CASSIGQSYEQYF; cdr3_nt: TGTGCCAGTAGTATCGGACAAAGCTACGAGCAGTACTTC
j_call: TRBJ1-5; v_call: TRBV6-1; clone_size: NA; cdr3_length: 16; d_call: NA; cdr3_aa: CASSEASEGLGQPQHF; cdr3_nt: TGTGCCAGCAGTGAAGCTTCCGAAGGACTCGGTCAGCCCCAGCATTTT
j_call: TRBJ1-3; v_call: TRBV15; clone_size: NA; cdr3_length: 14; d_call: NA; cdr3_aa: CATRDGGSGNTIYF; cdr3_nt: TGTGCCACCAGGGACGGGGGCTCTGGAAACACCATATATTTT
j_call: TRBJ1-1; v_call: TRBV7-3; clone_size: NA; cdr3_length: 14; d_call: NA; cdr3_aa: CASSLQGGYTEAFF; cdr3_nt: TGTGCCAGCAGCCTACAGGGTGGGTACACTGAAGCTTTCTTT
j_call: TRBJ2-7; v_call: TRBV7-9; clone_size: NA; cdr3_length: 15; d_call: TRBD1; cdr3_aa: CASSWTGGLTYEQYF; cdr3_nt: TGTGCCAGCAGCTGGACAGGGGGCCTCACCTACGAGCAGTACTTC
j_call: TRBJ2-1; v_call: TRBV6-6; clone_size: NA; cdr3_length: 15; d_call: TRBD2; cdr3_aa: CASRTRGEENNEQFF; cdr3_nt: TGTGCCAGCAGAACGCGGGGGGAAGAGAACAATGAGCAGTTCTTC
j_call: TRBJ1-1; v_call: TRBV27; clone_size: NA; cdr3_length: 12; d_call: NA; cdr3_aa: CASSLIGSEAFF; cdr3_nt: TGTGCCAGCAGTTTGATTGGTAGTGAAGCTTTCTTT
j_call: TRBJ2-5; v_call: TRBV30; clone_size: NA; cdr3_length: 14; d_call: NA; cdr3_aa: CAWSTNRVQETQYF; cdr3_nt: TGTGCCTGGAGTACAAACAGGGTCCAAGAGACCCAGTACTTC
j_call: TRBJ2-1; v_call: TRBV7-3; clone_size: NA; cdr3_length: 15; d_call: TRBD2; cdr3_aa: CASSPGGGSYNEQFF; cdr3_nt: TGTGCCAGCTCCCCGGGAGGGGGCTCCTACAATGAGCAGTTCTTC
j_call: TRBJ1-5; v_call: TRBV2; clone_size: NA; cdr3_length: 12; d_call: NA; cdr3_aa: CASSDRGQPQHF; cdr3_nt: TGTGCCAGCAGTGACAGGGGCCAGCCCCAGCATTTT
j_call: TRBJ1-1; v_call: TRBV27; clone_size: NA; cdr3_length: 13; d_call: NA; cdr3_aa: CASSFAGSTEAFF; cdr3_nt: TGTGCCAGCAGTTTTGCGGGTTCCACTGAAGCTTTCTTT
j_call: TRBJ1-1; v_call: TRBV19; clone_size: NA; cdr3_length: 13; d_call: NA; cdr3_aa: CASSRQVNTEAFF; cdr3_nt: TGTGCCAGTAGTCGACAGGTGAACACTGAAGCTTTCTTT
j_call: TRBJ1-4; v_call: TRBV14; clone_size: once; cdr3_length: 15; d_call: NA; cdr3_aa: CASSQEIHPREKLFF; cdr3_nt: TGTGCCAGCAGCCAAGAAATACACCCGAGGGAAAAACTGTTTTTT
j_call: TRBJ2-3; v_call: TRBV5-1; clone_size: NA; cdr3_length: 18; d_call: TRBD2; cdr3_aa: CASSLWSSGRVRTDTQYF; cdr3_nt: TGCGCCAGCAGCTTGTGGTCTAGCGGGAGAGTAAGGACAGATACGCAGTATTTT
j_call: TRBJ2-7; v_call: TRBV19; clone_size: NA; cdr3_length: 12; d_call: NA; cdr3_aa: CAAGQGVYEQYF; cdr3_nt: TGTGCCGCGGGGCAGGGGGTCTACGAGCAGTACTTC
j_call: TRBJ1-1; v_call: TRBV4-2; clone_size: NA; cdr3_length: 15; d_call: NA; cdr3_aa: CASSQDLLRDTEAFF; cdr3_nt: TGTGCCAGCAGCCAGGACCTATTGAGGGACACTGAAGCTTTCTTT
j_call: TRBJ1-5; v_call: TRBV6-4; clone_size: NA; cdr3_length: 14; d_call: TRBD1; cdr3_aa: CASSVQGGNQPQHF; cdr3_nt: TGTGCCAGCAGTGTACAGGGGGGTAATCAGCCCCAGCATTTT
j_call: TRBJ2-3; v_call: TRBV4-1; clone_size: NA; cdr3_length: 15; d_call: NA; cdr3_aa: CASSPRRTETDTQYF; cdr3_nt: TGCGCCAGCAGCCCTCGTAGGACAGAGACAGATACGCAGTATTTT
j_call: TRBJ2-2; v_call: TRBV5-1; clone_size: NA; cdr3_length: 17; d_call: TRBD1; cdr3_aa: CASSPGQGSANTGELFF; cdr3_nt: TGCGCCAGCAGCCCAGGACAGGGCTCGGCGAACACCGGGGAGCTGTTTTTT
j_call: TRBJ2-7; v_call: TRBV5-1; clone_size: NA; cdr3_length: 18; d_call: TRBD2; cdr3_aa: CASSLGLAGVVSSYEQYF; cdr3_nt: TGCGCCAGCAGCTTGGGACTAGCGGGAGTGGTGAGCTCCTACGAGCAGTACTTC
j_call: TRBJ2-1; v_call: TRBV6-5; clone_size: NA; cdr3_length: 14; d_call: NA; cdr3_aa: CASRIGQGGNEQFF; cdr3_nt: TGTGCCAGCAGGATAGGACAGGGAGGGAATGAGCAGTTCTTC
j_call: TRBJ2-2; v_call: TRBV4-1; clone_size: NA; cdr3_length: 16; d_call: TRBD2; cdr3_aa: CASSQIAGDGTGELFF; cdr3_nt: TGCGCCAGCAGCCAAATAGCGGGAGACGGGACCGGGGAGCTGTTTTTT
j_call: TRBJ2-7; v_call: TRBV29-1; clone_size: NA; cdr3_length: 13; d_call: TRBD1; cdr3_aa: CSVSGQGVYEQYF; cdr3_nt: TGCAGCGTGTCGGGACAGGGAGTCTACGAGCAGTACTTC
j_call: TRBJ2-7; v_call: TRBV30; clone_size: NA; cdr3_length: 12; d_call: NA; cdr3_aa: CAWSSEGYEQYF; cdr3_nt: TGTGCCTGGAGCAGTGAGGGATACGAGCAGTACTTC
j_call: TRBJ2-7; v_call: TRBV7-9; clone_size: NA; cdr3_length: 14; d_call: TRBD2; cdr3_aa: CASSLGLAGYEQYF; cdr3_nt: TGTGCCAGCAGCTTGGGACTAGCGGGATACGAGCAGTACTTC
j_call: TRBJ1-1; v_call: TRBV5-1; clone_size: once; cdr3_length: 15; d_call: NA; cdr3_aa: CASRAAGGGITEAFF; cdr3_nt: TGCGCCAGCAGGGCCGCGGGGGGAGGCATAACTGAAGCTTTCTTT
j_call: TRBJ2-2; v_call: TRBV25-1; clone_size: NA; cdr3_length: 13; d_call: NA; cdr3_aa: CASSGLNTGELFF; cdr3_nt: TGTGCCAGCAGCGGACTGAACACCGGGGAGCTGTTTTTT
j_call: TRBJ2-1; v_call: TRBV7-2; clone_size: NA; cdr3_length: 15; d_call: NA; cdr3_aa: CASSLAKTHYNEQFF; cdr3_nt: TGTGCCAGCAGCTTAGCGAAGACTCATTACAATGAGCAGTTCTTC
j_call: TRBJ1-1; v_call: TRBV28; clone_size: NA; cdr3_length: 15; d_call: NA; cdr3_aa: CASREPGGASTEAFF; cdr3_nt: TGTGCCAGCAGAGAGCCTGGGGGCGCAAGCACTGAAGCTTTCTTT
j_call: TRBJ1-4; v_call: TRBV7-9; clone_size: NA; cdr3_length: 15; d_call: NA; cdr3_aa: CASSLVGGESEKLFF; cdr3_nt: TGTGCCAGCAGCTTAGTTGGGGGGGAAAGTGAAAAACTGTTTTTT
j_call: TRBJ2-1; v_call: TRBV28; clone_size: NA; cdr3_length: 15; d_call: NA; cdr3_aa: CASSLKLSLYNEQFF; cdr3_nt: TGTGCCAGCAGTTTGAAACTAAGCCTCTACAATGAGCAGTTCTTC
j_call: TRBJ2-7; v_call: TRBV30; clone_size: NA; cdr3_length: 16; d_call: TRBD1; cdr3_aa: CAWSVRIGTVSYEQYF; cdr3_nt: TGTGCCTGGAGTGTACGAATCGGGACAGTTTCCTACGAGCAGTACTTC
j_call: TRBJ1-1; v_call: TRBV5-1; clone_size: once; cdr3_length: 14; d_call: NA; cdr3_aa: CASSGKTGNTEAFF; cdr3_nt: TGCGCCAGCAGCGGTAAGACAGGGAACACTGAAGCTTTCTTT
j_call: TRBJ2-6; v_call: TRBV29-1; clone_size: NA; cdr3_length: 17; d_call: TRBD2; cdr3_aa: CSVEEGEGPFGANVLTF; cdr3_nt: TGCAGCGTTGAGGAAGGGGAGGGACCATTCGGGGCCAACGTCCTGACTTTC
j_call: TRBJ1-1; v_call: TRBV11-3; clone_size: NA; cdr3_length: 13; d_call: NA; cdr3_aa: CASSAQQNTEAFF; cdr3_nt: TGTGCCAGCAGCGCCCAACAGAACACTGAAGCTTTCTTT
j_call: TRBJ2-7; v_call: TRBV7-2; clone_size: NA; cdr3_length: 12; d_call: NA; cdr3_aa: CASSREPYEQYF; cdr3_nt: TGTGCCAGCAGCCGCGAGCCCTACGAGCAGTACTTC
j_call: TRBJ2-3; v_call: TRBV7-8; clone_size: NA; cdr3_length: 16; d_call: NA; cdr3_aa: CASTPGWSGRTDTQYF; cdr3_nt: TGTGCCAGCACCCCGGGTTGGAGCGGGCGCACAGATACGCAGTATTTT
j_call: TRBJ1-1; v_call: TRBV6-5; clone_size: once; cdr3_length: 15; d_call: NA; cdr3_aa: CASSRLGHLNTEAFF; cdr3_nt: TGTGCCAGCAGCCGACTGGGACATCTGAACACTGAAGCTTTCTTT
j_call: TRBJ2-5; v_call: TRBV6-5; clone_size: NA; cdr3_length: 14; d_call: NA; cdr3_aa: CASRGAGAQETQYF; cdr3_nt: TGTGCCAGTCGGGGGGCGGGCGCCCAAGAGACCCAGTACTTC